These 3 T cell receptor beta chains were all obtained from the same sample, sequenced in a study of shared clonotypes between healthy human individuals. The protocol was immunoSEQ multiplex PCR, while the TCRdb copy is restricted to in-frame clones and leaves out a portion. The sample lists around 700,000 clones, 74% seen once, with 1.5% to 2% in the top ten. Sequenced: memory CD4+ T cells sorted from blood. Stated subset: CD45RA-negative fraction. These receptors were obtained from a woman aged 25 to 45 in good health.

This clone has only a few counts. The chain joins TRBV7-2 to TRBJ2-1; 10 bases are shared with TRBD2. This CDR3 comprises 14 residues. Trimming removed 7 bases from V and 8 bases from J; junction bases left unmatched: 8. CDR1 SGHTA and CDR2 FQGNSA come from the germline V gene. The CDR3 DNA follows: TGTGCCAGCACGTCGCCTAGCGGGAGCTATGAGCAGTTCTTC. Protein: CASTSPSGSYEQFF.

The gene calls are TRBV6-1 and TRBJ2-2, with TRBD2 matching over 8 bases. The length of the CDR3 is 16 residues. The germline CDR1 and CDR2 sequences are MNHNS and SASEGT. V was pared by 3 bases and J by 7 bases, with 10 bases of the junction left unmatched. CDR3 nucleotide sequence: TGTGCCAGCAGTGAGGACGGGAGGGCCCTCAGCGGGGAGCTGTTTTTT. It specifies CASSEDGRALSGELFF.

A remark on this clone: In the same sample, other DNA sequences code for this CDR3. The CDR3 bases are TGTGCCAGCAGTAATTACGAGCAGTACTTC. Translated, it gives CASSNYEQYF. This rearrangement joins TRBV6-1 to TRBJ2-7; D is unresolved. The germline CDR1 and CDR2 sequences are MNHNS and SASEGT. This CDR3 has 10 residues. The V and J ends lost 5 bases and 4 bases respectively, with 3 bases between them.